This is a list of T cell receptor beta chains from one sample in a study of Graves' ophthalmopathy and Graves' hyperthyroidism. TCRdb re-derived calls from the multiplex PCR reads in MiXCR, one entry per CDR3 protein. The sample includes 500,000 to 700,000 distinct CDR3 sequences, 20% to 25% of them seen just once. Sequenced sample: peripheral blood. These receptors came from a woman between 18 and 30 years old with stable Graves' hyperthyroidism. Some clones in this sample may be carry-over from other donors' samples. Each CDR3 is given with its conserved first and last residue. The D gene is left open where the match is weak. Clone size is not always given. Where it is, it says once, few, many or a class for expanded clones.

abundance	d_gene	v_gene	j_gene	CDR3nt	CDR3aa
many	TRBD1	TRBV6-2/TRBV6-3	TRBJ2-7	TGTGCCAGCAGCACGAGACAGGGGGCGTCCTACGAGCAGTACTTC	CASSTRQGASYEQYF
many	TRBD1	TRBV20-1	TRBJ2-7	TGCAGTGCCCTGGACAGGGTGTCCTACGAGCAGTACTTC	CSALDRVSYEQYF
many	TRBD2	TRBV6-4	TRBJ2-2	TGTGCCAGCAGTAGACTACCTCCTAGCGGGGGGGCGAACACCGGGGAGCTGTTTTTT	CASSRLPPSGGANTGELFF
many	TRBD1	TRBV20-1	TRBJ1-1	TGCAGTGCTAGAGAGGGACAGATGAACACTGAAGCTTTCTTT	CSAREGQMNTEAFF
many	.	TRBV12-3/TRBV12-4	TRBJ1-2	TGTGCCAGCACCGATCAACTCCCTTATGGCTACACCTTC	CASTDQLPYGYTF
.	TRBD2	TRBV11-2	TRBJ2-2	TGTGCCAGCAGCCCCATTTCGGGACTAGCGGGGGGGCCCCCCGGGGAGCTGTTTTTT	CASSPISGLAGGPPGELFF
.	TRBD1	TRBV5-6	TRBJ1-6	TGTGCCAGCAGTCCGGGACAGGGATGGCTGGGGTTACCCCTCCACTTT	CASSPGQGWLGLPLHF
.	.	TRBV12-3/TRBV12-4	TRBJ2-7	TGTGCCAGCAGTTACGGGGCCGAAAACTACGAGCAGTACTTC	CASSYGAENYEQYF
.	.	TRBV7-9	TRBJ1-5	TGTGCCAGCAGCTTAGTGGACGGACAGCCCCAGCATTTT	CASSLVDGQPQHF
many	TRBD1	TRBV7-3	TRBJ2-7	TGTGCCAGCAGCCCTCGGGGACAGGGGAGCTACGAGCAGTACTTC	CASSPRGQGSYEQYF
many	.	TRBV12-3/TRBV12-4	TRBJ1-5	TGTGCCAGCAGTTTACAGGGAAGGTCTTCGGGGCCCCAGCATTTT	CASSLQGRSSGPQHF
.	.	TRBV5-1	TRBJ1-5	TGCGCCAGCAGGGACAGACCCTATAGCAATCAGCCCCAGCATTTT	CASRDRPYSNQPQHF
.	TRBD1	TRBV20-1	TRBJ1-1	TGCAGTGGGACGGACAGGCCTATGAACACTGAAGCTTTCTTT	CSGTDRPMNTEAFF
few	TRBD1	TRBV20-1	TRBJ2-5	TGCAGTGCTCACGACAGGGGGGAAGAGACCCAGTACTTC	CSAHDRGEETQYF
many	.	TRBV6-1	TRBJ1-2	TGTGCCAGCAGTGATTGGGGAGATGGCTACACCTTC	CASSDWGDGYTF
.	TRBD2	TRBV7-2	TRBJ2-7	TGTGCCAGCAGCTTAGCCCGGCTAGCGGGGGTGATCTACGAGCAGTACTTC	CASSLARLAGVIYEQYF
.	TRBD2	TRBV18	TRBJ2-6	TGTGCCAGCTCACCCCTGGGGACTAGCGGGAGTACTGGGGCCAACGTCCTGACTTTC	CASSPLGTSGSTGANVLTF
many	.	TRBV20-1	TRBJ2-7	TGCAGTGCTAGAGATTCCGGACTTGCCTACGAGCAGTACTTC	CSARDSGLAYEQYF
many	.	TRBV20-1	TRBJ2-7	TGCAGTGCTAGATTGGGAGAAAGGCAGTACTTC	CSARLGERQYF
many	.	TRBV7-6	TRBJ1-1	TGTGCCAGCAGCCCACGGGATATGAACACTGAAGCTTTCTTT	CASSPRDMNTEAFF
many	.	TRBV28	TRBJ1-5	TGTGCCAGCAGGACGAATTCAGGGACCCAACAGCCCCAGCATTTT	CASRTNSGTQQPQHF
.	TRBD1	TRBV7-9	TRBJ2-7	TGTGCCAGCAGCTTAGCAGACAGGGGGCGACACGAGCAGTACTTC	CASSLADRGRHEQYF
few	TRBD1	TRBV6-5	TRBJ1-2	TGTGCCAGCAGTTACTCACAGGGGGCTTTTGGGGGCTACACCTTC	CASSYSQGAFGGYTF
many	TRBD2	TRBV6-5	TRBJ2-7	TGTGCCAGCAGTTACCCTCCGGGAAAGCGGGGGGCCTACGAGCAGTACTTC	CASSYPPGKRGAYEQYF
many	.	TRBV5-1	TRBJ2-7	TGCGCCAGCAAACGCGGGGCACAAACCTACGAGCAGTACTTC	CASKRGAQTYEQYF
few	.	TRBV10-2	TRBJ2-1	TGCGCCAGCAGCCCGATTAATGAGCAGTTCTTC	CASSPINEQFF
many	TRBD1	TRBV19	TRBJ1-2	TGTGCCAGTAGTCTCCGACCGGGACAGGGCCTCTATGGCTACACCTTC	CASSLRPGQGLYGYTF
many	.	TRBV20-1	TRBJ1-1	TGCAGTGCTAGAGACTCGGTGGGAGGGAGCACTGAAGCTTTCTTT	CSARDSVGGSTEAFF
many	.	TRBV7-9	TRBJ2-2	TGTGCCAGCAGCTTACACGCCCAAGGGTCCGGGGAGCTGTTTTTT	CASSLHAQGSGELFF
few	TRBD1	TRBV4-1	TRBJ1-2	TGCGCCAGCAGCCAACTATCCGGGACAGGGAACTATGGCTACACCTTC	CASSQLSGTGNYGYTF
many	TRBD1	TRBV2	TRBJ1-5	TGTGCCAGCAGCGAAAGACAGGGGACCCAGCCCCAGCATTTT	CASSERQGTQPQHF
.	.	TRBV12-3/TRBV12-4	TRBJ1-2	TGTGCCAGCAGTTTAAATGTGCGGGTATACTATGGTTACACCTTC	CASSLNVRVYYGYTF
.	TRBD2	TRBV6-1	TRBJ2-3	TGTGCCAGCAGTGATGGGGTAGCGGGGACAGATACGCAGTATTTT	CASSDGVAGTDTQYF
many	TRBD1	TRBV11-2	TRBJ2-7	TGTGCCAGCAGCTTATACTCCACAGGGGGAGCCTACGAGCAGTACTTC	CASSLYSTGGAYEQYF
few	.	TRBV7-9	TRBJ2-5	TGTGCCAGCAGCCTGGAACCCTTCCAAGAGACCCAGTACTTC	CASSLEPFQETQYF
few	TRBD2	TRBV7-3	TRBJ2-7	TGTGCCAGCAGCTTACGGGGGGTAGCCGAGCAGTACTTC	CASSLRGVAEQYF